The following is a T cell receptor beta chain sequence with its context. Its specificity is unknown. Clones were read by immunoSEQ multiplex PCR, and TCRdb kept only the in-frame ones, dropping some. The sample carries more than 45,000 clones, roughly nine tenths recorded once. Germline trimming cut 0 bases from V and 8 bases from J; bases unmatched to any gene: 8. Germline values: CDR1 SGHRS, CDR2 YFSETQ. The CDR3 runs to 15 residues. This record comes from a study of cytomegalovirus exposure and HLA in healthy donors. About the research overall: The 100 to 150 validation repertoires were reported in a later analysis to have been generated on the same platform as the roughly 670 first-cohort repertoires. Findings and limits, study-wide: According to a subsequent analysis, TCR clusters from the first cohort were inclined to appear together in the 110 or so validation repertoires. Among the CMV-associated chains, three were confirmed in vitro as specific for CMV antigens.

The sequencing input was PBMCs. This clonotype originated in a woman aged 18-30 years in good health and CMV-seronegative. The chain recombines TRBV5-1 with TRBJ2-1, with 7 nucleotides matching TRBD2. DNA for the CDR3: TGCGCCAGCAGCTTGGTGACCCGAGGGAGGGATGAGCAGTTCTTC. Amino acid sequence: CASSLVTRGRDEQFF. The full variable domain, with the rest looked up from reference TRBV5-1 and TRBJ2-1, is KAGVTQTPRYLIKTRGQQVTLSCSPISGHRSVSWYQQTPGQGLQFLFEYFSETQRNKGNFPGRFSGRQFSNSRSEMNVSTLELGDSALYLCASSLVTRGRDEQFFGPGTRLTVL.